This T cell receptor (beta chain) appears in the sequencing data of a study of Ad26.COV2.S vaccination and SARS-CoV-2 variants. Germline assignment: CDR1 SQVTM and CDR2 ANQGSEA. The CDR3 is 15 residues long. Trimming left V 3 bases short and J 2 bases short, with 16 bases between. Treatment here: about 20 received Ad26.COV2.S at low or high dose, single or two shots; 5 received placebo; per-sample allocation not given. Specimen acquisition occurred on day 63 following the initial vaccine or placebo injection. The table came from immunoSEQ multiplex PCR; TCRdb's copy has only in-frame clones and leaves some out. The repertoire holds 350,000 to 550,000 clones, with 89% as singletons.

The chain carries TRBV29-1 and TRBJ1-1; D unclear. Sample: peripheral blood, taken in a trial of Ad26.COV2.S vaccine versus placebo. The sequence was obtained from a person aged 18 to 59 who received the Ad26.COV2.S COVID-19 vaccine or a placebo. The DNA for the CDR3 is TGCAGCGTTGAGGGGATATCGCGGGGAAACACTGAAGCTTTCTTT. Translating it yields CSVEGISRGNTEAFF.